Each of the 26 T cell receptor beta chains below was sequenced from the same sample in a study of blood T cells in healthy people across ages. A sample-barcoded 5' primer and a J-beta primer mix were used in a second PCR of about 7 to 12 cycles. One entry per CDR3 protein, called by TCRdb with MiXCR from the 5' RACE reads. Of a few hundred thousand distinct CDR3 sequences detected, 27% appear once; the ten largest clones hold under 20%. The sample was blood. Receptor source: a woman in her 70s in good health.

The chain uses TRBV29-1 and TRBJ2-4, with a possible D match to TRBD1 (6 bases). V was clipped by 4 bases and J by 7 bases, with 20 bases between them. Germline lookup yields CDR1 SQVTM and CDR2 ANQGSEA. The CDR3 length is 15 residues. Written as DNA, the CDR3 is TGCAGCGTTGGGGCAGGGGCTCGGTTCGGGAACATTCAGTACTTC. Its translation: CSVGAGARFGNIQYF.

At least ten counts were recorded for this clonotype. This chain uses TRBV5-1 with TRBJ2-4; TRBD2 aligns across 14 bases. Unmatched junction bases numbered 8, after V lost 0 bases and J lost 6 bases. Germline V CDR1 and CDR2: SGHRS, YFSETQ. The CDR3 sequence is 18 residues long. The CDR3 DNA follows: TGCGCCAGCAGCTTGGACGGGACTAGCGGGGGCGTAAGAAACATTCAGTACTTC. Translating gives CASSLDGTSGGVRNIQYF.

The chain combines TRBV29-1 with TRBJ2-2; no reliable D call. Germline loops: CDR1 SQVTM, CDR2 ANQGSEA. This CDR3 region has 11 residues. V was cut by 7 bases and J by 1 base, with 4 bases left in between. The chain's CDR3 is CSGENTGELFF. CDR3 in DNA: TGCAGCGGAGAGAACACCGGGGAGCTGTTTTTT.

The chain uses TRBV5-1 and TRBJ1-1; a possible D gene is TRBD1 (5 bases). Germline lookup yields CDR1 SGHRS and CDR2 YFSETQ. Between the trimmed V and J ends, which lost 2 bases and 2 bases, there was a span of 13 bases. This CDR3 is 15 amino acids long. The CDR3 bases are TGCGCCAGCAGCTTTACAGGCCCCGGAAACACTGAAGCTTTCTTT. This translates into CASSFTGPGNTEAFF.

The chain carries TRBV9 and TRBJ2-3; D might be TRBD1 (8 bases). The CDR3 spans 16 residues. CDR1 is SGDLS and CDR2 is YYNGEE in the germline V gene. V lost 4 bases and J lost 2, with 17 bases in between. The CDR3 DNA reads as TGTGCCAGCAGCCCCACACAGGGGGGGAACACAGATACGCAGTATTTT. It codes for CASSPTQGGNTDTQYF.

This clonotype has just a few counts. J is TRBJ2-5 and V is TRBV11-3, with D tentatively TRBD1 or TRBD2 (6 bases each). Judging by the DNA end, TRBJ2-1 fits better; the J call may be wrong. This CDR3 has 14 amino acids. The germline V gene has CDR1 SGHNT and CDR2 YENEEA. The CDR3 spells CASSAYGGLDEQFF. CDR3 in DNA: TGTGCCAGCAGCGCCTATGGGGGGCTGGATGAGCAGTTCTTC.

The chain has TRBV10-3 and TRBJ2-3; D is possibly TRBD1 (5 bases). This CDR3 has 13 residues. Germline V CDR1 and CDR2: ENHRY, SYGVKD. Trimming left V 6 bases short and J 2 bases short, with 9 bases between. The CDR3 DNA is TGTGCCATCAGGGACACTATCACAGATACGCAGTATTTT. Protein sequence: CAIRDTITDTQYF.

The sample holds a few counts of this clonotype. The chain couples TRBV29-1 to TRBJ2-5, with 8 bases that match TRBD1. The germline V gene has CDR1 SQVTM and CDR2 ANQGSEA. Trimming took 5 bases from V and 7 from J; bases not matched to a gene: 6. There are 12 residues in the CDR3. The CDR3: CSVRTGFRTQYF. For the CDR3, the DNA is TGCAGCGTTCGGACAGGGTTCAGGACCCAGTACTTC.

This clonotype has just a few counts. V usage is TRBV3-1 and J usage is TRBJ2-5; 9 nucleotides align to TRBD2. Near its end, the DNA agrees better with TRBJ2-7, so the J call may be wrong. The CDR3 spans 17 residues. CDR1 and CDR2 (germline): LGHDT, YNNKEL (reference sequence). CDR3 loop: CASSQPTPPAGGYEQYF. Here the CDR3 DNA reads TGTGCCAGCAGCCAGCCCACCCCCCCAGCGGGGGGTTACGAGCAGTACTTC.

V gene TRBV7-2 combines with J gene TRBJ1-1; D uncertain. The germline gives CDR1 SGHTA, CDR2 FQGNSA. This CDR3 spans 13 amino acids. V shed 5 bases and J shed 11 bases, with 18 bases lying between them. Here the CDR3 reads CASSEVVSRMAFF. The CDR3 DNA reads TGTGCCAGCAGCGAGGTTGTTTCGCGCATGGCTTTCTTT.

The V gene is TRBV19, the J gene TRBJ2-7; 9 bases agree with TRBD1. The CDR3 is made up of 14 amino acids. Germline CDR1 reads LNHDA; CDR2 reads SQIVND (reference sequence). V lost 6 bases and J lost 0; bases outside the gene matches: 3. The chain's CDR3 is CASRPTGGSYEQYF. In DNA form, the CDR3 reads TGTGCCAGTAGACCGACAGGGGGCTCCTACGAGCAGTACTTC.

This chain uses TRBV5-1 with TRBJ2-5, with 11 bases identical to TRBD2. CDR3 length equals 16 residues. With V trimmed by 2 bases and J by 1 base, 4 bases remained unmatched. In germline, CDR1 is SGHRS, CDR2 YFSETQ. The chain's CDR3 is CASSLLAGVPQETQYF. The CDR3 DNA follows: TGCGCCAGCAGCTTACTAGCGGGGGTTCCCCAAGAGACCCAGTACTTC.

J is TRBJ2-7 and V is TRBV7-2; D is ambiguous. The CDR3 spans 12 residues. Germline V CDR1 and CDR2: SGHTA, FQGNSA. V dropped 2 bases and J dropped 3 bases, with 5 bases sitting between them. In DNA, the CDR3 is TGTGCCAGCAGCTTATACGTCTACGAGCAGTACTTC. This gives the protein CASSLYVYEQYF.

The chain employs TRBV4-3 and TRBJ2-7; D is ambiguous. Germline V gives CDR1 LGHNA, CDR2 YSLEER. The germline V and J ends were trimmed by 0 bases and 3 bases, with 12 bases remaining between them. This CDR3 has 15 amino acids. The CDR3 here is CASSQEAWNFYEQYF. The CDR3 DNA is TGCGCCAGCAGCCAAGAGGCATGGAATTTCTACGAGCAGTACTTC.

This clonotype was seen a handful of times. This chain joins TRBV7-8 and TRBJ1-6; D remains ambiguous. V was clipped by 5 bases and J by 7 bases, with 15 bases between them. The CDR3 covers 15 residues. The V gene's germline CDR1 is SGHVS and CDR2 FQNEAQ. The CDR3 reads CASSTTDGRNSPLHF. CDR3 in DNA: TGTGCCAGCAGCACCACCGACGGAAGAAATTCACCCCTCCACTTT.

J is TRBJ2-1 and V is TRBV9; TRBD2 is a possible D gene (5 bases). Deletions cut 0 bases from V and 3 bases from J, with 10 bases between. CDR3 length equals 15 residues. Germline V gene sequence: CDR1 SGDLS, CDR2 YYNGEE. The chain's CDR3 is CASSVEGTSYNEQFF. CDR3 DNA: TGTGCCAGCAGCGTAGAGGGCACTAGCTACAATGAGCAGTTCTTC.

The chain recombines TRBV12-5 with TRBJ2-1; TRBD1 agrees at 11 bases. This CDR3 spans 14 amino acids. Trimming cost V 5 bases and J 8 bases; bases outside gene matches: 5. Germline-derived CDR1 and CDR2 are LGHNT and FRNRAP. CDR3 region: CASGGQGAWDEQFF. In DNA form, the CDR3 reads TGTGCTAGTGGTGGACAGGGGGCATGGGATGAGCAGTTCTTC.

J is TRBJ2-3 and V is TRBV12-3 or TRBV12-4; maybe TRBD2 (5 bases). The V end lost 1 base, the J end lost 6 bases, and 17 bases lay between the germline ends. The CDR3 runs 16 residues. CDR3 DNA sequence: TGTGCCAGCAGTTTAGGGGCCGACCCGCGGGTGGATACGCAGTATTTT. Its protein is CASSLGADPRVDTQYF.

This clonotype was observed at least ten times. J is TRBJ2-2 and V is TRBV4-3; 8 nucleotides match TRBD2. Germline V gene data show CDR1 as LGHNA and CDR2 as YSLEER. The CDR3 is made up of 15 amino acids. V was clipped by 4 bases and J by 3 bases; unmatched bases: 4. Here the CDR3 reads CASSRTGGDTGELFF. CDR3 nucleotides: TGCGCCAGCAGCCGTACCGGGGGGGACACCGGGGAGCTGTTTTTT.

The rearrangement links TRBV5-1 to TRBJ1-1; D possibly corresponds to TRBD1 (6 bases). Trimming pared 4 bases from V and 0 bases from J, leaving 16 bases between. This CDR3 is built from 16 residues. Germline CDR1 SGHRS, CDR2 YFSETQ. The CDR3 loop reads CASSLTGPFMNTEAFF. The CDR3, as DNA: TGCGCCAGCAGCCTTACAGGGCCCTTTATGAACACTGAAGCTTTCTTT.

Here the CDR3 DNA reads TGTGCCAGCAGCTTAGCGAGTCACGAGGGAAAGACCCAGTACTTC. It specifies CASSLASHEGKTQYF. The chain recombines TRBV7-9 with TRBJ2-5; D perhaps matches TRBD2 (5 bases). V lost 0 bases and J 6 bases, leaving 14 bases between the germline ends. From germline, CDR1 is SEHNR and CDR2 FQNEAQ (reference sequence). The CDR3 covers 15 residues.

V is TRBV11-2 and J is TRBJ2-1; 9 nucleotides line up with TRBD2. This CDR3 has 15 amino acids. The junction had 7 bases not matched to a gene; V was cut back by 4 bases and J by 6 bases. Per the germline V gene, CDR1 is SGHAT and CDR2 is FQNNGV. The CDR3 is CASSSRTSASNEQFF. The CDR3 DNA reads TGTGCCAGCAGCTCTAGGACTAGCGCATCCAATGAGCAGTTCTTC. Supplemented by reference TRBV11-2 and TRBJ2-1, the full variable domain reads EAGVAQSPRYKIIEKRQSVAFWCNPISGHATLYWYQQILGQGPKLLIQFQNNGVVDDSQLPKDRFSAERLKGVDSTLKIQPAKLEDSAVYLCASSSRTSASNEQFFGPGTRLTVL.

A few counts support this clonotype. CDR3 in DNA: TGTGCCAGCAGCTGGGACGGGGAGAGCTCCTATAATTCACCCCTCCACTTT. It codes for CASSWDGESSYNSPLHF. The V call is TRBV7-9, the J call TRBJ1-6, with D perhaps matching TRBD1 (5 bases). The CDR3 covers 17 residues. Deletions cut 4 bases from V and 0 bases from J, with 13 bases between. Germline V gene lookup returns CDR1 SEHNR and CDR2 FQNEAQ (reference sequence).

The rearrangement uses TRBV9 and TRBJ1-1; 7 bases map to TRBD1. V was clipped by 3 bases and J by 3 bases; unmatched bases: 11. CDR1 SGDLS and CDR2 YYNGEE come from the germline V gene. This CDR3 is 16 amino acids long. The CDR3 reads CASSAYHRGGDTEAFF. The CDR3 DNA follows: TGTGCCAGCAGCGCATACCACAGGGGTGGGGACACTGAAGCTTTCTTT. Together with reference TRBV9 and TRBJ1-1, the CDR3 gives the full variable domain: DSGVTQTPKHLITATGQRVTLRCSPRSGDLSVYWYQQSLDQGLQFLIQYYNGEERAKGNILERFSAQQFPDLHSELNLSSLELGDSALYFCASSAYHRGGDTEAFFGQGTRLTVV.

Only a few counts were recorded for this clonotype. The chain couples TRBV7-9 to TRBJ2-5; the match to TRBD2 covers 9 bases. The CDR3 is 17 amino acids. Unmatched junction bases numbered 12, after V lost 5 bases and J lost 2 bases. Per germline, CDR1 SEHNR and CDR2 FQNEAQ (reference sequence). CDR3 DNA sequence: TGTGCCAGCAGCCCCCGGACTAGCGCACTGTTACAAGAGACCCAGTACTTC. Translated: CASSPRTSALLQETQYF.

This clonotype has a handful of counts. The chain combines TRBV7-2 with TRBJ2-5, with unresolved D. Germline V gene data show CDR1 as SGHTA and CDR2 as FQGNSA. V was shortened by 5 bases and J by 5 bases, with 15 bases between the two germline ends. CDR3 length equals 14 residues. The CDR3 DNA sequence: TGTGCCAGCAGCCCTGGTTGGGCTCGGGAGACCCAGTACTTC. Its translation: CASSPGWARETQYF.